This T cell receptor beta chain originates from a study of cytomegalovirus exposure and HLA in healthy donors. Study-level information: T cells numbering around 180 million yielded approximately 100 million unique TCR beta sequences in an earlier analysis. Study results and limitations: Later analysis indicated greater clonal expansion among HLA-associated TCR beta chains than among equally common other chains. HLA restriction was apparent for most CMV-associated TCR beta chains in a later analysis.

Healthy bone marrow donors formed the donor group. As to this clone: Its antigen is undetermined. At one end, the junction sequence differs from germline, possibly due to a read error.

CDR1 and CDR2 from the germline V gene are SEHNR and FQNEAQ (reference sequence). CDR3 length: 15 amino acids. The study ran its PCR with 60 Vbeta and 13 Jbeta primers. TCRdb keeps only in-frame clones here, not all; method: immunoSEQ multiplex PCR. The sample lists about 110,000 clones, around three quarters seen once, with roughly 2.6% in the top ten. This clonotype originated in a man over 45 in good health and CMV-seropositive. Source material: PBMCs. The V gene is TRBV7-9, the J gene TRBJ1-2; 7 bases map to TRBD1. Written as DNA, the CDR3 is TGTTCCAGCAGTTCACTAACAGGGGCACTCTATGGCTACACCTTC. It encodes CSSSSLTGALYGYTF. Drawing the rest from reference TRBV7-9 and TRBJ1-2, the complete variable domain is DTGVSQNPRHKITKRGQNVTFRCDPISEHNRLYWYRQTLGQGPEFLTYFQNEAQLEKSRLLSDRFSAERPKGSFSTLEIQRTEQGDSAMYLCSSSSLTGALYGYTFGSGTRLTVV.